This TCR beta chain was identified during a study of blood T cells in healthy people across ages. Study findings and constraints: The long-lived group displayed more naive CD4+ cells, plus higher diversity, than the aged donors did.

The V gene's germline CDR1 is SQVTM and CDR2 ANQGSEA. There are 13 residues in the CDR3. The junction had 6 bases not matched to a gene; V was cut back by 5 bases and J by 3 bases. Then a second PCR, running about 6 to 11 cycles, was carried out with a sample-barcoded 5' primer and a J-beta primer mix. Using its own MiXCR run on the 5' RACE reads, TCRdb lists one record per CDR3 protein. Here the sample spans approximately 490,000 distinct CDR3 sequences, around 24% being singletons. Comments on this clonotype: The antigen is unknown.

This sample also belongs to another study, concerning T cells of mothers and their children. That source reports: At about 1.5 ug per 15 ul, all of the extracted RNA went into cDNA synthesis.

Specimen: blood. This receptor was taken from a boy aged 5 to 17 in good health. The chain employs TRBV29-1 and TRBJ1-1, with 7 bases aligning to TRBD1. The CDR3 DNA reads TGCAGCGTTCTACAGGGGAAGTACACTGAAGCTTTCTTT. It yields the protein CSVLQGKYTEAFF.